This T cell receptor beta chain appears in the sequencing data of a study of T cell clones after liver transplantation. Study-wide background: Samples came from ITN030ST, which attempted immunosuppression withdrawal within 2 years of liver transplantation. Graft-donor-reactive sequences were compared with third-party-reactive TCRbeta sequences from pre-transplant mixed lymphocyte reactions.

Germline loops: CDR1 MDHEN, CDR2 SYDVKM. After removal of 5 bases from V and 7 bases from J, the junction contained 13 bases not matched to a gene. The CDR3 contains 15 residues. Produced via immunoSEQ multiplex PCR; TCRdb's table is partial and in-frame only. Of about 68,000 clones in the sample, about 92% were seen once. Sequenced here: CD4+ T cells from blood, sampled about 25 months after liver transplant. The clonotype comes from a human patient who received a liver transplant. Some T cells may trace back to the graft donor. The V and J genes are TRBV28 and TRBJ2-7, with TRBD2 matching over 8 bases. CDR3 region: CASSPPGSGKGEQYF. DNA of the CDR3: TGTGCCAGCAGTCCCCCGGGTAGCGGGAAAGGAGAGCAGTACTTC. Complete variable domain (other parts from reference TRBV28 and TRBJ2-7): DVKVTQSSRYLVKRTGEKVFLECVQDMDHENMFWYRQDPGLGLRLIYFSYDVKMKEKGDIPEGYSVSREKKERFSLILESASTNQTSMYLCASSPPGSGKGEQYFGPGTRLTVT.